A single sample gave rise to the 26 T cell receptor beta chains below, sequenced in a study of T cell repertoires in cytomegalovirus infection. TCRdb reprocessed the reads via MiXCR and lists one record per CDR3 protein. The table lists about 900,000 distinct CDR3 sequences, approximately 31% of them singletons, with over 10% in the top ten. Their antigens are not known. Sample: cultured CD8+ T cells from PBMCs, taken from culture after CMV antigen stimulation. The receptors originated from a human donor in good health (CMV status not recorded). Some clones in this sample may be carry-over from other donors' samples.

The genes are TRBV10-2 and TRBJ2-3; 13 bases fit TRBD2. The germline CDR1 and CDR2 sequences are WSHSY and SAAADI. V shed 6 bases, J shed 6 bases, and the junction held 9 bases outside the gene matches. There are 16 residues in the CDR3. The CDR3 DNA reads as TGCGCCAGCAGGGAACTAGCGGGGGGGCCGAAGGATACGCAGTATTTT. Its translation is CASRELAGGPKDTQYF.

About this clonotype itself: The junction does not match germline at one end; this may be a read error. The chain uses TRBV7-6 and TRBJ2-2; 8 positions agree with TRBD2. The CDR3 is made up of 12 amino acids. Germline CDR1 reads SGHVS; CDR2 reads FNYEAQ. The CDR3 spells CASGFTRGEVFF. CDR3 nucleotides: TGTGCCAGCGGATTTACGCGGGGGGAGGTGTTTTTT.

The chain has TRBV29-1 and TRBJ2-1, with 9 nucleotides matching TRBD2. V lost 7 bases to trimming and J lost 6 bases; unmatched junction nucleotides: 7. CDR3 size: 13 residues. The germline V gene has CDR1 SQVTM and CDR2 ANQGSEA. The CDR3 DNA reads TGCAGCGGGCGGGGGGGGACTATCAATGAGCAGTTCTTC. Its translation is CSGRGGTINEQFF.

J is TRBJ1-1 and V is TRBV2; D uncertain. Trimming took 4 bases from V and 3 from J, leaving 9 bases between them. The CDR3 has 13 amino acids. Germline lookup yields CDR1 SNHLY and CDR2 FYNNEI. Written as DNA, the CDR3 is TGTGCCAGCAGTGCCGGCCTGGACACTGAAGCTTTCTTT. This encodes CASSAGLDTEAFF.

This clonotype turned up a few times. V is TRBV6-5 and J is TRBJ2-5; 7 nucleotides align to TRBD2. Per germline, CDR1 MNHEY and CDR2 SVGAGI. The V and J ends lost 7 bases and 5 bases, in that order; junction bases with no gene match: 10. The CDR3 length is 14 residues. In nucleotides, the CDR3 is TGTGCCAGCACCTCTCCAGGGAGGGATGAGACCCAGTACTTC. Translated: CASTSPGRDETQYF.

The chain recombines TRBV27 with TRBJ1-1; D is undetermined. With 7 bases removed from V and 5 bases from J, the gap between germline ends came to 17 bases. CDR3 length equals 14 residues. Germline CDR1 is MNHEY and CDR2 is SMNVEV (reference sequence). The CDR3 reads CASTKGGASTEAFF. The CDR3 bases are TGTGCCAGCACTAAAGGAGGAGCTAGTACTGAAGCTTTCTTT.

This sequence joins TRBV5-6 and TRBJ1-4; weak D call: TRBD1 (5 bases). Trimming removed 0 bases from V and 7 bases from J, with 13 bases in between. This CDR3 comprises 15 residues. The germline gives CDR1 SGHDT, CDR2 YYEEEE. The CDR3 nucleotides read TGTGCCAGCAGCTTGGACCGGGACCCCTTTGAAAAACTGTTTTTT. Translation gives CASSLDRDPFEKLFF.

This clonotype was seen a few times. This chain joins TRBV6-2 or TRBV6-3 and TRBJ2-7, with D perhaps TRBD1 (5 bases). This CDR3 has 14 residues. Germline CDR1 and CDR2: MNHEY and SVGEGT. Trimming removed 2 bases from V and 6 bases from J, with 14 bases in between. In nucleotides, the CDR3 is TGTGCCAGCAGTTACCTCCGGGCAGGGTTCGAGCAGTACGTC. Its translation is CASSYLRAGFEQYV.

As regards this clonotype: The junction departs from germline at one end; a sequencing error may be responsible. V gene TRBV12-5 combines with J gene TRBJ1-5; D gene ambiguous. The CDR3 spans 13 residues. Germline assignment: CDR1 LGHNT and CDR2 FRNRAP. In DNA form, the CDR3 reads TGTGCTAGTGGTTTGGTACACAATCAGACCCAGCATTTT. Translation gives CASGLVHNQTQHF.

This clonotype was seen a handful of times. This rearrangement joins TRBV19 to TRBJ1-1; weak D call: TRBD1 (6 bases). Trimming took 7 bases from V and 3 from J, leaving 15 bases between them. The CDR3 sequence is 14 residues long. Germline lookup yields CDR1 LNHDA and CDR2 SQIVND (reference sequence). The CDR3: CASMVGGADTEAFF. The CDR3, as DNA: TGTGCCAGTATGGTCGGGGGCGCGGACACTGAAGCTTTCTTT.

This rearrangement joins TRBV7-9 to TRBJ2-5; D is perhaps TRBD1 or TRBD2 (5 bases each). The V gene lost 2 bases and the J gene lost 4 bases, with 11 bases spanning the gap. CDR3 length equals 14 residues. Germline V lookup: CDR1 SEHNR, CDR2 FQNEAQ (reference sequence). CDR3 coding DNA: TGTGCCAGCAGCTTACAGGAGGACATAGAGACCCAGTACTTC. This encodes CASSLQEDIETQYF.

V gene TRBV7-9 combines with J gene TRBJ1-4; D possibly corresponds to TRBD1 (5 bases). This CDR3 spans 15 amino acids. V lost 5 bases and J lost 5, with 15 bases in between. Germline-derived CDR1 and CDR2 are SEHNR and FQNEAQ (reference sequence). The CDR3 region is CASSGRLGPNEKLFF. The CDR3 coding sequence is TGTGCCAGCAGCGGACGGCTGGGACCGAATGAAAAACTGTTTTTT.

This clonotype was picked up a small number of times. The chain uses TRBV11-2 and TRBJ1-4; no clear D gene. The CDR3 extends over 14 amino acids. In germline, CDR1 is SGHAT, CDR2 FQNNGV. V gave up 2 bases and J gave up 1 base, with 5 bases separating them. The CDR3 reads CASSLHGTNEKLFF. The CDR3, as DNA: TGTGCCAGCAGCTTACACGGAACTAATGAAAAACTGTTTTTT.

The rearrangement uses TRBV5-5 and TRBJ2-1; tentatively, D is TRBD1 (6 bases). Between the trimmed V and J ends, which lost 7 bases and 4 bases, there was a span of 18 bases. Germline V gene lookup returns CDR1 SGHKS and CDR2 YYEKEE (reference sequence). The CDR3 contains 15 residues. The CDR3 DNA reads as TGTGCCAGCGAGACCCCAGGGGATCCTTACAATGAGCAGTTCTTC. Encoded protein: CASETPGDPYNEQFF.

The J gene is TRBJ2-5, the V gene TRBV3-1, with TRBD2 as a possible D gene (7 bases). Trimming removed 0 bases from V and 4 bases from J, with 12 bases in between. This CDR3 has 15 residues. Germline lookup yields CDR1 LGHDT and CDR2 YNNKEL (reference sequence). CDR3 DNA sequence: TGTGCCAGCAGCCAAGACAGTGCGGGGGCAGAGACCCAGTACTTC. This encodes CASSQDSAGAETQYF.

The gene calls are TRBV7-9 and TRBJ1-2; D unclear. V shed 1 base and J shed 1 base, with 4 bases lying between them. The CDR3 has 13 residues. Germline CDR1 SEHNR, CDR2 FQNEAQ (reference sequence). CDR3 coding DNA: TGTGCCAGCAGCTTAGACAATAACTATGGCTACACCTTC. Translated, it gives CASSLDNNYGYTF.

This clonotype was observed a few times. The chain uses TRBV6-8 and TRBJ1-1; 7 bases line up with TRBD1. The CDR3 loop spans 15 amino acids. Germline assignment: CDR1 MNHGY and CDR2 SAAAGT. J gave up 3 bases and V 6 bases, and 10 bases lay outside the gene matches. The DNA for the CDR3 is TGTGCCAGCAGGACCAGGGGGAAGGGCGACACTGAAGCTTTCTTT. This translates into CASRTRGKGDTEAFF.

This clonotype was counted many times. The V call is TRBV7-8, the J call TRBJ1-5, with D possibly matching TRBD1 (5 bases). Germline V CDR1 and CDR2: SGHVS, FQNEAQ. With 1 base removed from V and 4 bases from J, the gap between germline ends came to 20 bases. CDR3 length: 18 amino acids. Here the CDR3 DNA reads TGTGCCAGCAGCTTAGGAGCCATGACAGAAATAGGGAATCAGCCCCAGCATTTT. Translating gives CASSLGAMTEIGNQPQHF.

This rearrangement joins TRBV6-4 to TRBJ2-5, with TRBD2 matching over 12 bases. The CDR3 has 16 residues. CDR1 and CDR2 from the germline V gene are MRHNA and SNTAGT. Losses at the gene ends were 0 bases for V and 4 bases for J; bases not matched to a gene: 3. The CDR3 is CASSDSASGGAETQYF. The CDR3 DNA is TGTGCCAGCAGTGACTCGGCTAGCGGGGGGGCAGAGACCCAGTACTTC.

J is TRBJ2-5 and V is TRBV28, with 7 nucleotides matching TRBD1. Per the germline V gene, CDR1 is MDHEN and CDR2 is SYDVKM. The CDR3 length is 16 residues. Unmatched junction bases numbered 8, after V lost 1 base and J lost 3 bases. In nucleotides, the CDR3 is TGTGCCAGCAGTTTATACCTGACAGGGCCCGAAGAGACCCAGTACTTC. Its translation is CASSLYLTGPEETQYF. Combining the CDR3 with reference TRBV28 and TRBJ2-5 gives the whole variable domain DVKVTQSSRYLVKRTGEKVFLECVQDMDHENMFWYRQDPGLGLRLIYFSYDVKMKEKGDIPEGYSVSREKKERFSLILESASTNQTSMYLCASSLYLTGPEETQYFGPGTRLLVL.

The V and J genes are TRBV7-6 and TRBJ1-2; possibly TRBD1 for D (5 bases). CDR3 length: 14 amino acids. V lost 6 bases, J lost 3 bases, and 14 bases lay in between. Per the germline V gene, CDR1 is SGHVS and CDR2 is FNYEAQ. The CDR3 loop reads CASRSDRAYYGYTF. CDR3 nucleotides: TGTGCCAGCAGGTCCGACAGAGCCTACTATGGCTACACCTTC.

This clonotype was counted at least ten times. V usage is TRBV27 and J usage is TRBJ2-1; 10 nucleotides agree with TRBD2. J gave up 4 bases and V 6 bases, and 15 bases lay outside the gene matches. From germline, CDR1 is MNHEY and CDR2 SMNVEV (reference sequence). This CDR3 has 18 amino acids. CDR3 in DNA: TGTGCCAGCAGAACTAAGGCTTACGGGACTAGCGAATACAATGAGCAGTTCTTC. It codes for CASRTKAYGTSEYNEQFF.

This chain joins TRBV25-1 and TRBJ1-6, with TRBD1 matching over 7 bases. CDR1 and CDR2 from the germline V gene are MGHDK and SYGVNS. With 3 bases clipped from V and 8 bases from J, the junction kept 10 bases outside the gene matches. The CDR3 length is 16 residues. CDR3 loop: CASSEGFRDRYSPLHF. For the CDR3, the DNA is TGTGCCAGCAGTGAGGGGTTTCGGGACAGATATTCACCCCTCCACTTT.

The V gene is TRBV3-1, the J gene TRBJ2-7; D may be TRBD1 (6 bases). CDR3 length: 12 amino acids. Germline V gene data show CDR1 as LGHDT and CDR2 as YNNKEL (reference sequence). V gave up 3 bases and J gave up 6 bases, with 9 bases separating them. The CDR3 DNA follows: TGTGCCAGCAGCCAGGTCAGGGGCGAGCAGTACTTC. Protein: CASSQVRGEQYF.

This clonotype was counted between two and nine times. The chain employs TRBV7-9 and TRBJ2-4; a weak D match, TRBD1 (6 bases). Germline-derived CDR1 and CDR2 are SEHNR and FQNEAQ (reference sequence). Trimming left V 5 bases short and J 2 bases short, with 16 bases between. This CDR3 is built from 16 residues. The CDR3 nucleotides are TGTGCCAGCAGCACTCAGGGGCTCCTAACCAAAAACATTCAGTACTTC. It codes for CASSTQGLLTKNIQYF.

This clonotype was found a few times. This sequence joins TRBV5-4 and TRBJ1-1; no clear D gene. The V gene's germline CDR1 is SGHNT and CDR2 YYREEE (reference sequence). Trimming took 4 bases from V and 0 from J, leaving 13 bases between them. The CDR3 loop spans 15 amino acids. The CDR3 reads CASSPRTDMNTEAFF. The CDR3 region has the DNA TGTGCCAGCAGCCCCCGGACGGATATGAACACTGAAGCTTTCTTT.